The TCR beta chain described here comes from a study of T cells in Graves' hyperthyroidism and ophthalmopathy (dated by TCRdb to between 2017 and 2020). With respect to the entire study: Peripheral blood was sampled at the time of initial diagnosis, prior to any treatment. A discovery cohort of about a hundred patients, 43 with Graves' ophthalmopathy and approximately 57 with stable Graves' hyperthyroidism, was used to find distinguishing TCR V-J signatures. Prospective prediction of ophthalmopathy was tested in an independent validation cohort of under 20 hyperthyroidism patients and 15 to 17 patients who later progressed to ophthalmopathy. The roughly 91 discovery patients were randomly divided into training and test sets at a 7:3 ratio. The study also compared thyroid tissue and blood T-cell repertoires from 5 to 7 Graves' hyperthyroidism patients. After blood sampling, hyperthyroidism patients were treated with methimazole at a starting dose of 30 mg daily, and ophthalmopathy patients were treated with high-dose intravenous methylprednisolone. According to the paper, TCR Vbeta CDR3 sequencing was carried out on roughly 130 peripheral blood samples, which came from 40 to 45 ophthalmopathy, around 74 hyperthyroidism and some 17 progressor patients. General conclusions and limits of the study: No statistical method was used to set the sample size in advance, and investigators knew the group allocation. A model built on a 13 V-J signature distinguished ophthalmopathy from stable hyperthyroidism, reaching around 88% sensitivity and approximately 81% specificity in cross-validation and 80%/75% in testing. Most expanded thyroid clonotypes (frequency above 0.001) were also detected in blood, suggesting blood repertoires may reflect thyroid immune responses. In validation, the model predicted progression to ophthalmopathy with approximately 71% sensitivity and around 72% specificity, a median of about 6.7 months before onset.

About this clonotype itself: Its specific antigen is unknown. Base quality data are lacking; no much larger clone is found one base away.

Amplification of TCR beta CDR3 regions was carried out from RNA transcripts. The TCR CDR3 was subjected to a first round of RT-PCR using the HTBI primer set and the Qiagen OneStep RT-PCR kit. Libraries were constructed in a second round of multiplex PCR, after which size selection and purification were carried out. Libraries were sequenced paired-end with 100 bp reads on an Illumina HiSeq2000. The published analysis was carried out like this. Raw data were processed with SOAPnuke, discarding reads with adapters, uncalled bases, mean Phred below 15, or no exact constant-primer or identifier match. COPE v1.2.5 was used to merge the high-quality paired reads, and each unique nucleotide sequence was defined as a clonotype. Clonotypes were aligned to IMGT TRBV, TRBD and TRBJ reference segments using MiTCR v1.1. The analysis was restricted to V-J combinations with a frequency above 0.0001, which together covered 99.2% of the repertoires. A TCS score was defined as the ratio between F50 (clonal expansion) and ExV (chaos), using BLOSUM62-based TCRdist between CDR3 peptides within each V-J. Welch's t-statistics and random forest reduced several hundred V-J features to 10 to 15, which were used in a naive Bayes classifier (R e1071). Thyroid-blood repertoire similarity was quantified with the Morisita-Horn index. The public reads were reanalyzed by TCRdb: fastp trimming at Q25, MiXCR alignment, in-frame beta chains only. Rows with a matching CDR3 protein are joined into one entry that keeps the most common DNA and genes. What appears here as the V and J calls and clone size reflects TCRdb's work, not the paper's. In all, the sample holds 640,000 or so distinct CDR3 sequences, and roughly 14% of those were seen once. The ten largest clones add up to around 4% of the sample.

In the ophthalmopathy patients, disease was moderately to severely active, with a Clinical Activity Score of 3 or more, a NOSPECS grade of 4 or more, and a duration of less than 3 months. Patients with uncontrolled infections, other autoimmune diseases, pregnancy or lactation were excluded. Clinical symptoms, serum thyroxine and TRAb, thyroid ultrasound, and orbital computed tomography formed the basis for the diagnoses. Ficoll-Paque density gradient centrifugation was used to isolate PBMCs from about 9 ml of fresh peripheral blood. Total RNA was extracted using Trizol reagent, and RNA quality was assessed on an Agilent 2100 Bioanalyzer. V sheds 9 bases and J sheds 5 bases, leaving 13 bases between their ends. The CDR3 runs 13 residues from the cysteine to the phenylalanine. Here the CDR3 DNA is all that survives: 39 bases in frame from base 1. CDR1 is given as KGHDR and CDR2 as SFDVKD, both from the germline V gene.

The sequenced sample was blood. The V and J segments used are TRBV24-1 and TRBJ1-5; the D region possibly corresponds to TRBD1 (6 bases align). The sequence derives from a woman in her thirties or forties with Graves' ophthalmopathy. The CDR3 reads CATSGGPDQPQHF. The base sequence is TGTGCCACCTCCGGGGGGCCCGATCAGCCCCAGCATTTT.